The T cell receptor beta chain described here comes from a study of tumor-infiltrating lymphocytes in localized non-small cell lung cancer. Study summary: The cohort mixed smokers and never-smokers, several histologies, and some post-neoadjuvant-chemotherapy samples.

Sequenced by immunoSEQ multiplex PCR; TCRdb stores in-frame clones only, minus some. The sample contains about 15,000 clones, around two thirds of which appear only once. This clonotype was obtained from a human donor with non-small cell lung cancer. Sequencing was done on a sample of lung tumor tissue.

The CDR3: CASSASGTLSAYGYTF. CDR3 nucleotides: TGTGCCAGCAGCGCGTCCGGGACACTGAGTGCCTATGGCTACACCTTC. This chain uses TRBV5-6 with TRBJ1-2, with a weak D call TRBD1 (6 bases). The V and J ends lost 4 bases and 4 bases respectively, with 20 bases between them. This CDR3 is built from 16 residues. CDR1 is SGHDT, CDR2 YYEEEE, per germline.